The source of this TCR beta chain is a study of T cells in Graves' hyperthyroidism and ophthalmopathy. V lost 1 base to trimming and J lost 0 bases, with 9 bases between them. In germline, CDR1 is SGHAT, CDR2 FQNNGV. The CDR3 length is 15 residues. Ten or more counts support this clonotype. Used for diagnoses were clinical symptoms, serum thyroxine and TRAb, thyroid ultrasound and orbital computed tomography. Amplified TCR beta CDR3 regions came from RNA transcripts. When the TCR CDR3 underwent first-round RT-PCR, the HTBI primer set was used. TCRdb analysed the multiplex PCR reads with MiXCR anew, one entry per CDR3 protein. The sample shows around 600,000 distinct CDR3 sequences, just under 45% of them seen only once.

The clonotype originates from an adult man with Graves' disease, either hyperthyroidism or ophthalmopathy (not recorded which). The sequenced sample was peripheral blood or thyroid tissue (not recorded which). The chain has TRBV11-2 and TRBJ1-1; a weak D match, TRBD1 (6 bases). The CDR3 region is CASSLAWTVNTEAFF. The CDR3 nucleotides read TGTGCCAGCAGCTTAGCATGGACAGTGAACACTGAAGCTTTCTTT. Variable domain in full (rest from reference TRBV11-2 and TRBJ1-1): EAGVAQSPRYKIIEKRQSVAFWCNPISGHATLYWYQQILGQGPKLLIQFQNNGVVDDSQLPKDRFSAERLKGVDSTLKIQPAKLEDSAVYLCASSLAWTVNTEAFFGQGTRLTVV.